These 2 T cell receptor beta chains were sequenced from one sample in a study of blood T cells in healthy people across ages. Primed by a sample-barcoded 5' primer and a J-beta primer mix, a second PCR proceeded for roughly 7 to 12 cycles. TCRdb recomputed calls from the 5' RACE reads with MiXCR, one row per CDR3 protein. The data show about 620,000 distinct CDR3 sequences, with approximately 52% seen just once and around an eighth held by the top ten. The sample comprised blood. These receptors all stem from a woman of 80 years or more in good health.

The chain recombines TRBV25-1 with TRBJ2-1; D could derive from TRBD1 or TRBD2 (5 bases each). V was pared by 2 bases and J by 8 bases, with 13 bases between. Germline loops: CDR1 MGHDK, CDR2 SYGVNS. This CDR3 spans 14 amino acids. CDR3 region: CASSEGGRRYEQFF. DNA of the CDR3: TGTGCCAGCAGTGAAGGGGGTAGACGGTATGAGCAGTTCTTC.

The chain couples TRBV7-6 to TRBJ1-1, with 8 bases fitting TRBD1. Germline CDR1 reads SGHVS; CDR2 reads FNYEAQ. J was trimmed by 4 bases and V by 3 bases; bases with no gene match: 4. This CDR3 comprises 14 residues. The DNA for the CDR3 is TGTGCCAGCAGCTTGGCACAGGGGGTCACTGAAGCTTTCTTT. Translating it yields CASSLAQGVTEAFF.